Ten or more counts support the clone carrying this T cell receptor beta chain. Its antigen is as yet unknown. The CDR3 covers 11 residues. With 6 bases clipped from V and 8 bases from J, the junction kept 3 bases outside the gene matches. This record belongs to a study of human T cells and chemical hapten exposure. Original methodology: Sequenced samples showed a median of approximately 100,000 TCRs each, with counts running from about 20,000 to 690,000. MiXCR, applied by TCRdb to the RACE reads, yields one record per CDR3 protein. The V and J calls, along with clone size, are taken from TCRdb and not from the paper's own processing. This sample has about 82,000 distinct CDR3 sequences, with about 9% found just once. General study findings and limits: TCRs above 1 in 1000 frequency did not change with DPC sensitization.

Sample time point: healthy volunteer bleed at 6 weeks. Unfractionated whole blood was the source from which total RNA was extracted. The origin of this receptor is a male donor in good health. Some clones in this sample may be carry-over from other donors' samples. Sequenced material: whole blood. V gene TRBV12-3 or TRBV12-4 combines with J gene TRBJ1-1, with TRBD1 matching 7 bases. The DNA for the CDR3 is TGTGCCAGCAGGACGACAGGGGAAGCTTTCTTT. As protein: CASRTTGEAFF.